This T cell receptor (beta chain) was identified during a study of blood T cell repertoires in COVID-19. Recruits, aged roughly 18 to 90 years, lived in 24 US areas. This CDR3 is 11 amino acids long. The V end was cut by 5 bases, the J end by 3 bases, with 4 bases between. Germline-derived CDR1 and CDR2 are SGHTA and FQGNSA. Produced via immunoSEQ multiplex PCR; TCRdb's table is partial and in-frame only. The top ten hold 1.1% of the sample, which has around 290,000 clones, more than 80% seen once. The clonotype was recovered from a woman in her twenties or thirties who had recovered from COVID-19. Sequencing was performed on PBMCs or T cells enriched from blood (not recorded which). The chain recombines TRBV7-2 with TRBJ2-5; D uncertain. CDR3 coding DNA: TGTGCCAGCAGCCAAAAAGAGACCCAGTACTTC. This gives the protein CASSQKETQYF.